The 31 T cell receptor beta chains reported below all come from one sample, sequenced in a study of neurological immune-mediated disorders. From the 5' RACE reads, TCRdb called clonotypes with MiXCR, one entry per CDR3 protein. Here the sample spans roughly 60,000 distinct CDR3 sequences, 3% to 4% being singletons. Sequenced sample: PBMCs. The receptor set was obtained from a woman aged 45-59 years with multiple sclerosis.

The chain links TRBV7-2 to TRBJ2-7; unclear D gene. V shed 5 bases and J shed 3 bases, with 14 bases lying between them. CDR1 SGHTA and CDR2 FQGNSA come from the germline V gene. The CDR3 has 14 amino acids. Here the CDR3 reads CASSLPGISYEQYF. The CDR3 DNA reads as TGTGCCAGCAGCCTACCGGGCATCAGCTACGAGCAGTACTTC.

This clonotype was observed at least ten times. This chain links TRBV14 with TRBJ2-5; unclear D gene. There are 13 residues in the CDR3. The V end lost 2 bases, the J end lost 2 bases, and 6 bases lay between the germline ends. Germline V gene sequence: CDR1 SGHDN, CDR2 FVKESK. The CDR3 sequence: CASSQPFQETQYF. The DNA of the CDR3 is TGTGCCAGCAGCCAACCTTTTCAAGAGACCCAGTACTTC.

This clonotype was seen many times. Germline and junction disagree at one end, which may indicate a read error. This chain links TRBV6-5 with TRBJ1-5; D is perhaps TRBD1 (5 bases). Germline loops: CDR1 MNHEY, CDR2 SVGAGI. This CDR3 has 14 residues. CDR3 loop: CASSTPGLNQPQNF. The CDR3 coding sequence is TGTGCCAGCAGCACCCCGGGACTTAATCAGCCCCAGAATTTT.

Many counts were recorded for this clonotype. The CDR3 nucleotides are TGCAGTGCTAGAAATCCGTCGCGGGACACTGAAGCTTTCTTT. This encodes CSARNPSRDTEAFF. The chain links TRBV20-1 to TRBJ1-1, with D uncertain. The CDR3 is made up of 14 amino acids. CDR1 DFQATT and CDR2 SNEGSKA come from the germline V gene (reference sequence). The germline V and J ends were trimmed by 2 bases and 3 bases, with 13 bases remaining between them.

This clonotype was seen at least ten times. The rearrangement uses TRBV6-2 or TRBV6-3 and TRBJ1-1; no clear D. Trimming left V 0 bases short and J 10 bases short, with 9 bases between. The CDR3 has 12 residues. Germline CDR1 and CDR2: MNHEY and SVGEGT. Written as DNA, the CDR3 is TGTGCCAGCAGTTACTCAAGGGAGGGAGCTTTCTTT. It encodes CASSYSREGAFF.

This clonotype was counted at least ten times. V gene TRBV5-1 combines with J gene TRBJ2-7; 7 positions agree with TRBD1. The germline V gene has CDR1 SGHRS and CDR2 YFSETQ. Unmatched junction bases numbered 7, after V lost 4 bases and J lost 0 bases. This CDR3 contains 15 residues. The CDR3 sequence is CASSISGTDSYEQYF. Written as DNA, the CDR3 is TGCGCCAGCAGCATCTCCGGGACAGACTCCTACGAGCAGTACTTC.

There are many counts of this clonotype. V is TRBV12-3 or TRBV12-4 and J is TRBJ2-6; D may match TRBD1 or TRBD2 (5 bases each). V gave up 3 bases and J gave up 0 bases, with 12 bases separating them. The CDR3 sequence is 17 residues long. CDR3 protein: CASSLLVGRSGANVLTF. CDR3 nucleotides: TGTGCCAGCAGTTTGTTGGTGGGACGCTCTGGGGCCAACGTCCTGACTTTC.

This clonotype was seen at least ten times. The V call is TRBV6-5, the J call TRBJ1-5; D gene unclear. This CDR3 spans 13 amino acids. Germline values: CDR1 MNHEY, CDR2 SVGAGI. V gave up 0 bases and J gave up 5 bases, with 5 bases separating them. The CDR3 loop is CASSYSLDQPQHF. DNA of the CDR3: TGTGCCAGCAGTTACTCACTCGATCAGCCCCAGCATTTT.

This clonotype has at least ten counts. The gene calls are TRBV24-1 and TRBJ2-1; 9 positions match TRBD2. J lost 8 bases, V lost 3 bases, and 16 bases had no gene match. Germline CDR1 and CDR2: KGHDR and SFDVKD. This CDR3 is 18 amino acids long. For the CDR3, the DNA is TGTGCCACCAGTGATCCTAGCGGGGCCCGCCGGACTAGGGATGAGCAGTTCTTC. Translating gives CATSDPSGARRTRDEQFF.

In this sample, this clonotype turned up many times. CDR3 sequence reads: CSASYVAGGYNEQFF. The CDR3 DNA reads TGCAGTGCTAGTTATGTGGCGGGGGGGTATAATGAGCAGTTCTTC. The chain employs TRBV20-1 and TRBJ2-1, with 9 positions matching TRBD2. The CDR3 extends over 15 amino acids. The V segment lost 3 bases and the J segment 7 bases; nucleotides outside the gene matches: 10. Germline CDR1 and CDR2: DFQATT and SNEGSKA (reference sequence).

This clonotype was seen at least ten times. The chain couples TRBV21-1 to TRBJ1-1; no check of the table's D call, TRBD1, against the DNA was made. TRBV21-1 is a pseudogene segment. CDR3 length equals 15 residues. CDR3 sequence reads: CASSRALRGRSGAFF. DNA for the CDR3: TGTGCCAGCAGCAGAGCCCTTAGGGGCCGCTCAGGGGCTTTCTTT.

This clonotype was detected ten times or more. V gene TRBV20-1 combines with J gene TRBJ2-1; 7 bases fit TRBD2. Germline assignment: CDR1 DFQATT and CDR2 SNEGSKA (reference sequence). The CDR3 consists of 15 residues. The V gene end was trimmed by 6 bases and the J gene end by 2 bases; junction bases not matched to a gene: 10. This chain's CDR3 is CSAKSGLAAYNEQFF. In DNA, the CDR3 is TGCAGTGCAAAGAGTGGGCTAGCGGCCTACAATGAGCAGTTCTTC.

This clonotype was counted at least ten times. The CDR3 sequence is CASSPSGPPRRAFF. The CDR3, as DNA: TGTGCCAGCAGCCCTTCCGGGCCGCCAAGGAGAGCTTTCTTT. This sequence joins TRBV14 and TRBJ1-1; D is unclear. Germline CDR1 reads SGHDN; CDR2 reads FVKESK. Trimming cost V 4 bases and J 10 bases, with 19 bases left between them. The CDR3 has 14 residues.

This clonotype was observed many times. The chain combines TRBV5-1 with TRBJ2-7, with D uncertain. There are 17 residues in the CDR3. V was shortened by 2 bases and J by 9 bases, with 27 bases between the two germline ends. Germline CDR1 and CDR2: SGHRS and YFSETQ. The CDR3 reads CASSFSQVSVSPLGQYF. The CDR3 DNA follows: TGCGCCAGCAGCTTTAGTCAAGTGTCGGTGAGTCCCCTAGGGCAGTACTTC.

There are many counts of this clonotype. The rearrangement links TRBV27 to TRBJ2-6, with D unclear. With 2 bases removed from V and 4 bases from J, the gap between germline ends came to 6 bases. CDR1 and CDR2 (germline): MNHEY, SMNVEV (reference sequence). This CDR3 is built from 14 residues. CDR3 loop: CASSLGVGANVLTF. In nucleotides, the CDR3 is TGTGCCAGCAGTTTAGGGGTCGGGGCCAACGTCCTGACTTTC.

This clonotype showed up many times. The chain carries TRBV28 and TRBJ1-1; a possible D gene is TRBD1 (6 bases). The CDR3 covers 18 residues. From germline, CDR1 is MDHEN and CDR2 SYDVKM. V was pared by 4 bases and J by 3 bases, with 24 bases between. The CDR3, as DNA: TGTGCCAGCAGTTCTGGATGGGCAGGGACAAGAAATGACACTGAAGCTTTCTTT. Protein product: CASSSGWAGTRNDTEAFF.

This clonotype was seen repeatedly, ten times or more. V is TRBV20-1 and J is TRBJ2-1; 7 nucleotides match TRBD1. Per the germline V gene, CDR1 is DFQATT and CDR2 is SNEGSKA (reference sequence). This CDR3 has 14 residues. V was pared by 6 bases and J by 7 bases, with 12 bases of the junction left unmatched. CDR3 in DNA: TGCAGTGCCTCGACAGGGTATCCTCCGAATGAGCAGTTCTTC. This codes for CSASTGYPPNEQFF.

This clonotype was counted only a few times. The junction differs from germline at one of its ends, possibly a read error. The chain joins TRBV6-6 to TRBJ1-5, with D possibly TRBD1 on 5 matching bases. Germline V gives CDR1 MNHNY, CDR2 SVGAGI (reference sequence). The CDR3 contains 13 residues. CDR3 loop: CASTTGTNQPQNF. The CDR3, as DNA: TGTGCCAGCACCACAGGTACCAATCAGCCCCAGAATTTT.

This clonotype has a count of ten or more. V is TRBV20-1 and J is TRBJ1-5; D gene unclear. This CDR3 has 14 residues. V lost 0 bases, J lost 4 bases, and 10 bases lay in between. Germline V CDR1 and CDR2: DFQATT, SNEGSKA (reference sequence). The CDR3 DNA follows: TGCAGTGCTAGAGATTCATCCGGGAATCAGCCCCAGCATTTT. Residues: CSARDSSGNQPQHF.

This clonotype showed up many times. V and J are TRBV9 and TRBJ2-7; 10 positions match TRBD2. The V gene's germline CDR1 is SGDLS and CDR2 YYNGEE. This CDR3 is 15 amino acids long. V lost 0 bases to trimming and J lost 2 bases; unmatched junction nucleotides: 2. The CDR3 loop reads CASSVGAGGPYEQYF. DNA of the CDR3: TGTGCCAGCAGCGTAGGAGCGGGAGGGCCCTACGAGCAGTACTTC.

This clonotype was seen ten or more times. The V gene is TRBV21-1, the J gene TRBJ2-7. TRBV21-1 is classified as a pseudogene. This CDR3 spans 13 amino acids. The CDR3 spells CASSKALDYEQYF. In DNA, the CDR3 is TGTGCCAGCAGCAAAGCGCTGGACTACGAGCAGTACTTC.

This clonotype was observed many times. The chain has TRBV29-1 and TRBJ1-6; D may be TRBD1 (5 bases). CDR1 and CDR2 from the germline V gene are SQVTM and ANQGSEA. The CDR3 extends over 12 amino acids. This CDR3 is CSVWDALSPLHF. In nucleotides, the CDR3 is TGCAGTGTATGGGACGCCCTTTCACCCCTCCACTTT.

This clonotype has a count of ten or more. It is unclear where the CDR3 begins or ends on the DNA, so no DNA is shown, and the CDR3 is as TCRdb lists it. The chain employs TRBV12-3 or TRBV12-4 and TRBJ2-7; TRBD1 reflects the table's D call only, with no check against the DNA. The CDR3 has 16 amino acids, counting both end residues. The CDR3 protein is CASSFGEGQGSYEQYF.

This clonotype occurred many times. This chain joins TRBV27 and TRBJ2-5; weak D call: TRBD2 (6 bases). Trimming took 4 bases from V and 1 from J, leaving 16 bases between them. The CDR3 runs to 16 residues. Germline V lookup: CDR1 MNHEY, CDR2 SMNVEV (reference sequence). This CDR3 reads CASSYGRDRSQETQYF. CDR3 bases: TGTGCCAGCAGTTATGGGCGGGATCGGAGCCAAGAGACCCAGTACTTC.

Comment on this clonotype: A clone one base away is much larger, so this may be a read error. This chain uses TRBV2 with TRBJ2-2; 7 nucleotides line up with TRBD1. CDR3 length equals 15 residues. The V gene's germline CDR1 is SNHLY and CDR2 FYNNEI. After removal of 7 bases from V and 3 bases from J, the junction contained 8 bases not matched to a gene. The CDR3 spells CASKPGGTYTGELFF. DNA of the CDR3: TGTGCCAGCAAACCAGGGGGTACCTACACCGGGGAGCTGTTTTTT.

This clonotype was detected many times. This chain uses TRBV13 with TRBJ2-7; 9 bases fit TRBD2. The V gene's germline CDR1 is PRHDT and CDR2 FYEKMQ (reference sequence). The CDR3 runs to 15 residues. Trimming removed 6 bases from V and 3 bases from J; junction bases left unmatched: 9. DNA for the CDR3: TGTGCCAGCAGTCTCGAGGGTAGCGGGAGCTACGAGCAGTACTTC. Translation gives CASSLEGSGSYEQYF.

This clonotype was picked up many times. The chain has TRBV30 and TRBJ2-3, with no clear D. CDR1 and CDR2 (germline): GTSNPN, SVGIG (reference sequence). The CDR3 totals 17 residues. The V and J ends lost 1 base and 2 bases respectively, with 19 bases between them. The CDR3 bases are TGTGCCTGGAGTGATCCTTATACTGGATATCTCACAGATACGCAGTATTTT. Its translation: CAWSDPYTGYLTDTQYF.

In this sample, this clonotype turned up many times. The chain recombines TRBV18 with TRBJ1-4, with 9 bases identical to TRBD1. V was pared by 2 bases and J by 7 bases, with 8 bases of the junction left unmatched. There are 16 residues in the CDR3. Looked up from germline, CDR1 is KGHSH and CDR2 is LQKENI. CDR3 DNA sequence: TGTGCCAGCTCACCAGTCCCGGGACAGGGATCTGAAAAACTGTTTTTT. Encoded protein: CASSPVPGQGSEKLFF.

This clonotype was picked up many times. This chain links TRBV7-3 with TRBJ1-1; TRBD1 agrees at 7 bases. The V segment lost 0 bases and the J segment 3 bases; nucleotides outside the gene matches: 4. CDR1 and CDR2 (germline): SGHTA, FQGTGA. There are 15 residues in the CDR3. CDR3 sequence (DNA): TGTGCCAGCAGCTTAACCGACAGGGCGGACACTGAAGCTTTCTTT. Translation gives CASSLTDRADTEAFF.

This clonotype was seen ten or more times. In DNA, the CDR3 is TGTGCCAGCAGCCTCCTACGAGGGGAGCAGTTCTTC. It is translated as CASSLLRGEQFF. The rearrangement joins TRBV7-2 to TRBJ2-1; weak D call: TRBD2 (5 bases). V lost 5 bases to trimming and J lost 10 bases, with 12 bases between them. Germline-derived CDR1 and CDR2 are SGHTA and FQGNSA. The CDR3 is made up of 12 amino acids.

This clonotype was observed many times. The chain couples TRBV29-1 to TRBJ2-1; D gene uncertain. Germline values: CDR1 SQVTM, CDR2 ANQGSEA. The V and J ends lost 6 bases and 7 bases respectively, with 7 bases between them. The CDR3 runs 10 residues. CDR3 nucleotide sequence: TGCAGCGTCTCTGAGAATGAGCAGTTCTTC. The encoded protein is CSVSENEQFF.